These 19 T cell receptor beta chains came from one sample sequenced in a study of blood T cell repertoires in COVID-19. The protocol was immunoSEQ multiplex PCR, while the TCRdb copy is restricted to in-frame clones and leaves out a portion. There are more than 450,000 clones in the sample; approximately 90% occur only once, and around 0.64% lies in the top ten. The sequenced sample was PBMCs or T cells enriched from blood (not recorded which). The receptors originated from a young woman who had recovered from COVID-19.

The V and J genes are TRBV28 and TRBJ2-1, with 9 bases lining up with TRBD1. The germline CDR1 and CDR2 sequences are MDHEN and SYDVKM. This CDR3 has 16 residues. The V segment lost 3 bases and the J segment 1 base; nucleotides outside the gene matches: 4. The CDR3 region is CASSLTGGISYNEQFF. In DNA form, the CDR3 reads TGTGCCAGCAGTTTGACAGGGGGGATTTCCTACAATGAGCAGTTCTTC.

V usage is TRBV27 and J usage is TRBJ2-1; tentatively, D is TRBD1 (6 bases). CDR1 and CDR2 (germline): MNHEY, SMNVEV (reference sequence). This CDR3 region has 14 residues. The germline V and J ends were trimmed by 6 bases and 9 bases, with 18 bases remaining between them. CDR3 sequence reads: CASSNALQGSEQFF. CDR3 nucleotide sequence: TGTGCCAGCAGCAACGCCCTACAGGGTTCTGAGCAGTTCTTC.

This clone has just one count. This sequence joins TRBV7-2 and TRBJ1-5, with no clear D. Germline values: CDR1 SGHTA, CDR2 FQGNSA. V was trimmed by 5 bases and J by 3 bases, leaving 11 bases between them. This CDR3 has 14 amino acids. The CDR3 region has the DNA TGTGCCAGCAGCCTATCCGCTCACAATCAGCCCCAGCATTTT. It encodes CASSLSAHNQPQHF.

The V and J genes are TRBV27 and TRBJ2-5; 9 positions agree with TRBD1. The CDR3 is 13 amino acids. Germline V gene data show CDR1 as MNHEY and CDR2 as SMNVEV (reference sequence). The V gene end was trimmed by 6 bases and the J gene end by 4 bases; junction bases not matched to a gene: 3. As DNA, the CDR3 is TGTGCCAGCAGGCGACAGGGGGGAGAGACCCAGTACTTC. Protein: CASRRQGGETQYF.

The chain has TRBV2 and TRBJ1-2, with 7 bases that match TRBD1. From germline, CDR1 is SNHLY and CDR2 FYNNEI. CDR3 size: 13 residues. V lost 2 bases, J lost 10 bases, and 7 bases stayed unmatched. CDR3 region: CASSEMAGGIYTF. As DNA, the CDR3 is TGTGCCAGCAGTGAAATGGCAGGGGGAATCTACACCTTC.

This chain links TRBV18 with TRBJ1-6; D is possibly TRBD1 (6 bases). CDR3 size: 17 residues. Trimming pared 6 bases from V and 12 bases from J, leaving 27 bases between. The germline gives CDR1 KGHSH, CDR2 LQKENI. For the CDR3, the DNA is TGTGCCAGCTCGCGGGCCCCGCTTCGGACAGTCCACAGACCCCTCCACTTT. Protein product: CASSRAPLRTVHRPLHF. Variable domain in full (rest from reference TRBV18 and TRBJ1-6): NAGVMQNPRHLVRRRGQEARLRCSPMKGHSHVYWYRQLPEEGLKFMVYLQKENIIDESGMPKERFSAEFPKEGPSILRIQQVVRGDSAAYFCASSRAPLRTVHRPLHFGNGTRLTVT.

The chain joins TRBV4-1 to TRBJ2-7, with 7 bases fitting TRBD2. The V gene's germline CDR1 is MGHRA and CDR2 YSYEKL. This CDR3 comprises 18 residues. The trim removed 0 bases at V and 3 bases at J, leaving 14 bases unmatched. CDR3 loop: CASSQERSLGGEDYEQYF. The CDR3 DNA reads as TGCGCCAGCAGCCAAGAGAGGTCCTTGGGGGGGGAGGACTACGAGCAGTACTTC.

The J gene is TRBJ2-7, the V gene TRBV4-2; 15 nucleotides agree with TRBD2. The junction had 16 bases not matched to a gene; V was cut back by 4 bases and J by 6 bases. Germline-derived CDR1 and CDR2 are LGHNA and YNFKEQ. This CDR3 spans 19 amino acids. The CDR3 here is CASSPSRTSGGVTPSEQYF. The CDR3 DNA reads TGTGCCAGCAGCCCTTCCCGGACTAGCGGGGGGGTAACCCCCTCCGAGCAGTACTTC.

The chain joins TRBV6-1 to TRBJ2-7, with 7 bases lining up with TRBD1. V shed 6 bases, J shed 2 bases, and the junction held 10 bases outside the gene matches. CDR1 is MNHNS and CDR2 is SASEGT in the germline V gene. The length of the CDR3 is 15 residues. CDR3 DNA sequence: TGTGCCAGCAGCTACCGGGACAGCCTTACCTACGAGCAGTACTTC. Encoded protein: CASSYRDSLTYEQYF.

The J gene is TRBJ2-2, the V gene TRBV2, with 7 bases matching TRBD1. Germline V lookup: CDR1 SNHLY, CDR2 FYNNEI. The junction had 7 bases not matched to a gene; V was cut back by 7 bases and J by 2 bases. CDR3 length equals 15 residues. CDR3 DNA: TGTGCCAGCAATAGGGGGACAGCCAACACCGGGGAGCTGTTTTTT. Translated: CASNRGTANTGELFF.

The chain has TRBV19 and TRBJ1-1; possible D gene TRBD1, 6 bases. The CDR3 is 13 residues long. V gave up 6 bases and J gave up 4 bases, with 12 bases separating them. Looked up from germline, CDR1 is LNHDA and CDR2 is SQIVND (reference sequence). CDR3 loop: CASSFTGSTEAFF. For the CDR3, the DNA is TGTGCCAGTAGCTTTACAGGGAGCACTGAAGCTTTCTTT.

The chain has TRBV28 and TRBJ1-2; 11 bases are shared with TRBD1. V lost 3 bases, J lost 9 bases, and 6 bases stayed unmatched. Germline CDR1 is MDHEN and CDR2 is SYDVKM. The CDR3 has 14 amino acids. DNA for the CDR3: TGTGCCAGCAGTTTCGGGACAGGGGGGAGACGCTACACCTTC. Translated: CASSFGTGGRRYTF.

V is TRBV2 and J is TRBJ2-1; D is perhaps TRBD2 (6 bases). The CDR3 loop spans 15 amino acids. The V and J ends lost 4 bases and 4 bases respectively, with 14 bases between them. Germline CDR1 and CDR2: SNHLY and FYNNEI. The chain's CDR3 is CASSASGTSYNEQFF. CDR3 sequence (DNA): TGTGCCAGCAGTGCCTCCGGGACTTCTTACAATGAGCAGTTCTTC.

The genes are TRBV10-1 and TRBJ2-1; TRBD2 is a possible D gene (7 bases). V shed 2 bases and J shed 6 bases, with 14 bases lying between them. Germline values: CDR1 WNHNN, CDR2 SYGVQD (reference sequence). The CDR3 contains 15 residues. This chain's CDR3 is CASSEGGGLGNEQFF. The CDR3 DNA reads as TGCGCCAGCAGTGAGGGGGGGGGCCTCGGCAATGAGCAGTTCTTC.

The chain carries TRBV27 and TRBJ1-2; TRBD1 might be the D (6 bases). Germline V lookup: CDR1 MNHEY, CDR2 SMNVEV (reference sequence). Between the trimmed V and J ends, which lost 6 bases and 8 bases, there was a span of 19 bases. The CDR3 is made up of 14 amino acids. CDR3 bases: TGTGCCAGCAGGCCTACACCAGGGGCTGACGGCTACACCTTC. This encodes CASRPTPGADGYTF.

The rearrangement links TRBV4-1 to TRBJ1-2, with TRBD1 as a possible D gene (6 bases). The germline V gene has CDR1 MGHRA and CDR2 YSYEKL. Trimming shortened V by 4 bases and J by 6 bases, and 27 bases separated the two germline ends. This CDR3 has 18 residues. Written as DNA, the CDR3 is TGCGCCAGCAGCCTCACGCAGCCTCCAGCTTTGAAGGGGGATGGCTACACCTTC. It codes for CASSLTQPPALKGDGYTF.

The chain employs TRBV6-5 and TRBJ1-1; D is perhaps TRBD1 (5 bases). Germline values: CDR1 MNHEY, CDR2 SVGAGI. Trimming removed 5 bases at V and 10 bases at J, with 17 bases between. The CDR3 covers 13 residues. The CDR3 bases are TGTGCCAGCAGTCCTACAGGCCGGGCCCGAGCTTTCTTT. Its translation: CASSPTGRARAFF.

The chain carries TRBV27 and TRBJ2-7; D possibly corresponds to TRBD1 (5 bases). The CDR3 sequence is 15 residues long. The germline V gene has CDR1 MNHEY and CDR2 SMNVEV (reference sequence). V lost 2 bases to trimming and J lost 3 bases, with 14 bases between them. CDR3 nucleotide sequence: TGTGCCAGCAGTTTAGTACCAGGGTCTATCTACGAGCAGTACTTC. It specifies CASSLVPGSIYEQYF.

This clone has a single count. The CDR3: CASSESMAGGPDTQYF. The CDR3 bases are TGCGCCAGCAGTGAGTCGATGGCGGGGGGGCCAGATACGCAGTATTTT. The rearrangement links TRBV10-1 to TRBJ2-3; 9 bases line up with TRBD2. Germline V gives CDR1 WNHNN, CDR2 SYGVQD (reference sequence). Germline trimming cut 0 bases from V and 4 bases from J; bases unmatched to any gene: 5. This CDR3 is built from 16 residues.